This T cell receptor (beta chain) was sequenced during a study of blood T cells in healthy people across ages. As for this clonotype: No antigen is known for it.

Primed by a sample-barcoded 5' primer and a J-beta primer mix, a second PCR proceeded for 7 to 11 cycles. TCRdb re-called the 5' RACE reads through MiXCR, storing one row per CDR3 protein. The sample includes 700,000 to 1,000,000 distinct CDR3 sequences, roughly 44% of them seen just once. General study results and limits: As age increased, TCR beta diversity per million T cells fell in a roughly linear fashion.

This CDR3 comprises 15 residues. V lost 6 bases to trimming and J lost 5 bases; unmatched junction nucleotides: 10. The sample consisted of blood. The rearrangement joins TRBV12-3 or TRBV12-4 to TRBJ1-5, with 7 positions matching TRBD1. This sequence was found in a man aged 55-75 years in good health. The CDR3 loop reads CASRKTGVVDQPQHF. The CDR3 bases are TGTGCCAGCAGAAAAACAGGGGTGGTTGATCAGCCCCAGCATTTT.